Given below is one TCR beta chain in context. Antigen specificity is unknown. Primers: 60 Vbeta forward and 13 Jbeta reverse. How the authors handled the data: The count from a later analysis was 70 million to 85 million unique TCR beta chains, 9.5 million to 13 million of them shared. Generated by immunoSEQ multiplex PCR, the TCRdb table keeps only in-frame clones and is missing some. From that table come the V and J calls and clone size; the DNA was used to work out D and trimming. The profile shows 100,000 to 150,000 clones, 77% of them singletons. CDR1 is MNHEY and CDR2 is SMNVEV in the germline V gene (reference sequence). V lost 6 bases and J lost 4, with 10 bases in between. CDR3 size: 12 residues. The data are from a study of cytomegalovirus exposure and HLA in healthy donors. Study observations and caveats: Several of the most significant clusters appeared, in a later analysis, to be linked to common viral pathogens. Cytomegalovirus association was assigned to about 150 TCR beta chains.

The sequence derives from a male donor in good health and CMV-seropositive. J is TRBJ2-7 and V is TRBV27; D perhaps matches TRBD1 (6 bases). The sample taken for sequencing was PBMCs. CDR3 amino acids: CASRQGGYEQYF. CDR3 in DNA: TGTGCCAGCAGACAGGGCGGATACGAGCAGTACTTC.